This TCR beta chain originates from a study of T cell responses to AZD1222 COVID-19 vaccine. Looked up from germline, CDR1 is MNHNS and CDR2 is SASEGT. Trimming stripped 2 bases from V and 7 bases from J, with 17 bases between. This CDR3 spans 15 amino acids. Using immunoSEQ multiplex PCR, the repertoire was profiled, and TCRdb retains in-frame clones only, with some absent. The sample lists some 150,000 clones, 80% to 95% seen once, with around 2.8% in the top ten. This sequence joins TRBV6-1 and TRBJ1-2, with D possibly matching TRBD1 (6 bases). The sequence came from an adult in good health. This material consisted of peripheral blood, taken on day 0 of MenACWY control vaccination. The CDR3 region has the DNA TGTGCCAGCAGTGAAAGTGGGGGGGCGCGTCTTGGCTACACCTTC. As protein: CASSESGGARLGYTF.